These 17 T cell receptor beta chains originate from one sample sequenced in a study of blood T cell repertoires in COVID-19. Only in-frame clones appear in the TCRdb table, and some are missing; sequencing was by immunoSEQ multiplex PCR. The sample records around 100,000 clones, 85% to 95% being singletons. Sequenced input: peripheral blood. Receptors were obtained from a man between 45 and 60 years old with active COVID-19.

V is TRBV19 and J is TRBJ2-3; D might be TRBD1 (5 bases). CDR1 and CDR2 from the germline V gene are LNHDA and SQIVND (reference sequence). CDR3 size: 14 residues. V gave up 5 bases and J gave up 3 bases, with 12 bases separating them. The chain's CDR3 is CASSPQKGTDTQYF. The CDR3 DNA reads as TGTGCCAGTAGTCCCCAAAAGGGGACAGATACGCAGTATTTT.

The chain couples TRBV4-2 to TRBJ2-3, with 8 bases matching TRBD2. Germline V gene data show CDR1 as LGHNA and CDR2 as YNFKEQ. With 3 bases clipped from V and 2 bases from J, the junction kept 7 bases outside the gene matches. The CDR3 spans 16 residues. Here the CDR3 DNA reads TGTGCCAGCAGCCACCCTAGCGGGCAGAACACAGATACGCAGTATTTT. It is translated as CASSHPSGQNTDTQYF.

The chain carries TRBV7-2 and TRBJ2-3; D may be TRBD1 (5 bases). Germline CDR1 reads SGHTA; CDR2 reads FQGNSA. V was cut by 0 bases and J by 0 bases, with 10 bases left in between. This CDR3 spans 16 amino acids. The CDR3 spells CASSLATGASTDTQYF. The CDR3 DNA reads TGTGCCAGCAGCTTAGCCACAGGTGCTAGCACAGATACGCAGTATTTT.

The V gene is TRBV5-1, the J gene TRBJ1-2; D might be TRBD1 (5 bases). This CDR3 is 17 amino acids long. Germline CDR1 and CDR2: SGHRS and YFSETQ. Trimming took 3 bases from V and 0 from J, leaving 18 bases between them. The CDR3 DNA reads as TGCGCCAGCAGCTCGCCGGTGGGGGGGACCTCTAACTATGGCTACACCTTC. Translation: CASSSPVGGTSNYGYTF.

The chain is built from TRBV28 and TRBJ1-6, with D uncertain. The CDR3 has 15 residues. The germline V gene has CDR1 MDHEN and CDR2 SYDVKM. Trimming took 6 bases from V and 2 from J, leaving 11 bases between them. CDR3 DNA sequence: TGTGCCAGCAGCGCTCCCGCTACCTATAATTCACCCCTCCACTTT. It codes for CASSAPATYNSPLHF.

The CDR3 protein is CASSAPTEAFF. The DNA for the CDR3 is TGTGCCAGCAGCGCGCCCACTGAAGCTTTCTTT. The V gene is TRBV28, the J gene TRBJ1-1; D gene unclear. V gave up 6 bases and J gave up 4 bases, with 6 bases separating them. The CDR3 extends over 11 amino acids. Germline loops: CDR1 MDHEN, CDR2 SYDVKM.

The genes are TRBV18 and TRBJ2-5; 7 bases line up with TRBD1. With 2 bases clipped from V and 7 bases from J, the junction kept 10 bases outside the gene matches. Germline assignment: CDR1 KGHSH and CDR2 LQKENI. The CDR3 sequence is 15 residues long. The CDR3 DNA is TGTGCCAGCTCACCAAGGGGGCAGGGCTCGGGGACCCAGTACTTC. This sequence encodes CASSPRGQGSGTQYF. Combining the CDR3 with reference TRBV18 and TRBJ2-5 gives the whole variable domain NAGVMQNPRHLVRRRGQEARLRCSPMKGHSHVYWYRQLPEEGLKFMVYLQKENIIDESGMPKERFSAEFPKEGPSILRIQQVVRGDSAAYFCASSPRGQGSGTQYFGPGTRLLVL.

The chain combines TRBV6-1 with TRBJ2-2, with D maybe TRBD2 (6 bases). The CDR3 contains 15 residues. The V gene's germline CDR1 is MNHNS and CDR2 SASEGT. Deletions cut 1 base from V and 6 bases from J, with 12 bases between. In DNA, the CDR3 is TGTGCCAGCAGTGAAGGGGCGGGATTGTCCGGGGAGCTGTTTTTT. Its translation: CASSEGAGLSGELFF.

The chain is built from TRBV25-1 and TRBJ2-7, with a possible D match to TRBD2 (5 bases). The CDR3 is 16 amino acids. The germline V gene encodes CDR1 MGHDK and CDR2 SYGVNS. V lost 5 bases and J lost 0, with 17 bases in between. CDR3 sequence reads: CASSSADSRGSYEQYF. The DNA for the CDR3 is TGTGCCAGCAGTTCCGCTGACTCTCGGGGCTCCTACGAGCAGTACTTC.

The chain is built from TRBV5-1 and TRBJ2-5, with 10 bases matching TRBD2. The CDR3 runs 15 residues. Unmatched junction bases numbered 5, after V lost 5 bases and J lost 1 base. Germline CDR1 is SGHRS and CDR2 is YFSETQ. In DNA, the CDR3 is TGCGCCAGCAGACCCGGACTAGCGGCCCAAGAGACCCAGTACTTC. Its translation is CASRPGLAAQETQYF.

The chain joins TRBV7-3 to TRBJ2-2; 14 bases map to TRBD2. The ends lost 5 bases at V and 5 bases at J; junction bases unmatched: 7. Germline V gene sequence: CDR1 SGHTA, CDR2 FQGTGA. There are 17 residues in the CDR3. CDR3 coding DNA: TGTGCCAGCAGCAACGGGACTAGCGGGAGAAAAACCGGGGAGCTGTTTTTT. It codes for CASSNGTSGRKTGELFF. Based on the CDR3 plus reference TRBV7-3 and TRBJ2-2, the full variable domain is GAGVSQTPSNKVTEKGKYVELRCDPISGHTALYWYRQSLGQGPEFLIYFQGTGAADDSGLPNDRFFAVRPEGSVSTLKIQRTERGDSAVYLCASSNGTSGRKTGELFFGEGSRLTVL.

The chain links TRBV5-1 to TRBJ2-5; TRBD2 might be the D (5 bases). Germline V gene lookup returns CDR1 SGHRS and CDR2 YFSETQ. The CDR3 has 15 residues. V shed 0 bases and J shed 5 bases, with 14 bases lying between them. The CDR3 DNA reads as TGCGCCAGCAGCTTGGAACGGGGTTCTAGGGAGACCCAGTACTTC. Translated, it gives CASSLERGSRETQYF.

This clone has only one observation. The CDR3 DNA reads as TGCGCCAGCAGTAAAGGGGCCTCCTACGAGCAGTACTTC. It codes for CASSKGASYEQYF. The V and J genes are TRBV10-1 and TRBJ2-7, with a possible D match to TRBD1 (5 bases). The CDR3 runs to 13 residues. CDR1 and CDR2 (germline): WNHNN, SYGVQD (reference sequence). The V gene lost 5 bases and the J gene lost 0 bases, with 8 bases spanning the gap.

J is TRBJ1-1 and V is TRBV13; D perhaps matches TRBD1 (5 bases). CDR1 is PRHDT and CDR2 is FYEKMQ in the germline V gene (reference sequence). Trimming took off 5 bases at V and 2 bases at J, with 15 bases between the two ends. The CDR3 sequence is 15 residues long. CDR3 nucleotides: TGTGCCAGCAGCCCCCCGGGCAGGGATAACACTGAAGCTTTCTTT. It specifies CASSPPGRDNTEAFF.

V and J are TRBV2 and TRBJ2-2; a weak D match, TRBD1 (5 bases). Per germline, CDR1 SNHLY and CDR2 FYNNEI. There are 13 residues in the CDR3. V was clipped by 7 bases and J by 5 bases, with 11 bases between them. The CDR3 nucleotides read TGTGCCAGCACTCCAGGGTGGACCGGGGAGCTGTTTTTT. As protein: CASTPGWTGELFF. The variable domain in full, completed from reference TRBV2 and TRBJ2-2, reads EPEVTQTPSHQVTQMGQEVILRCVPISNHLYFYWYRQILGQKVEFLVSFYNNEISEKSEIFDDQFSVERPDGSNFTLKIRSTKLEDSAMYFCASTPGWTGELFFGEGSRLTVL.

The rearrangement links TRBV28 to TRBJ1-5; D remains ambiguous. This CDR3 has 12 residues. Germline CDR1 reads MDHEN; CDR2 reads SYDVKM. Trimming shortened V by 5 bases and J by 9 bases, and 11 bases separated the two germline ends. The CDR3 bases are TGTGCCAGCAGTGAACCCCCTAGGCCCCAGCATTTT. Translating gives CASSEPPRPQHF.

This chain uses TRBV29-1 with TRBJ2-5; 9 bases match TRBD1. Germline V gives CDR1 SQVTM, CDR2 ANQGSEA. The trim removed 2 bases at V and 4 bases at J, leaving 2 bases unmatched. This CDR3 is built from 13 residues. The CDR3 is CSVERTGAETQYF. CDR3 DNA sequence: TGCAGCGTTGAACGGACAGGGGCAGAGACCCAGTACTTC. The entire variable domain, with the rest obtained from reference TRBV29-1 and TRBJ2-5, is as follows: SAVISQKPSRDICQRGTSLTIQCQVDSQVTMMFWYRQQPGQSLTLIATANQGSEATYESGFVIDKFPISRPNLTFSTLTVSNMSPEDSSIYLCSVERTGAETQYFGPGTRLLVL.